This note documents a single TCR beta chain sequence. The antigen it binds to is not known. Base qualities are not provided; no much larger clone lies one nucleotide away. Ends trimmed: V by 3 bases, J by 2 bases; bases unmatched to a gene: 6. The CDR3 numbers 15 residues from cysteine through phenylalanine. The retained sequence is limited to the CDR3, 45 bases, with the frame set at the first base. The germline V gene (reference sequence) yields LNHDA for CDR1 and SQIVND for CDR2. The donors were healthy, HIV-negative adults who had no recently reported acute infections or vaccinations. Every donor was a Caucasian adult living in Nashville, Tennessee, USA. Magnetic negative selection was used to enrich CD4+ T cells, after which naive cells were positively selected on CD45RA and the negative fraction became the memory subset. Blood was collected by leukapheresis, and PBMCs were isolated by Ficoll-Histopaque density gradient centrifugation and then cryopreserved in liquid nitrogen vapor phase. Purity and quantity of every magnetically sorted T cell population were checked by analytical flow cytometry. From each sorted fraction, genomic DNA was isolated and quantified by UV absorbance on a Nanodrop 2000c.

Using the deep immunoSEQ assay, multiplex PCR amplified TCR CDR3 regions from genomic DNA. For each cell subset, the extracted genomic DNA was distributed evenly across all wells of several immunoSEQ 96-well plates, and each plate served as one replicate. For sorted subsets, around 200 ng genomic DNA, equal to about 30,000 T cell genomes, was loaded into each replicate PCR. The purified libraries were quantified using a Qubit 3.0 fluorometer, sized with a Bioanalyzer 2100, and then quantified again using the KAPA Library Quantification kit. A separate single-read 150-cycle Illumina NextSeq 550 flow cell was used to sequence each immunoSEQ 96-well plate. In the authors' own workflow: Because only junctional sequences without quality scores were contained in the immunoSEQ output, filtering matching that applied to full-length reads could not be performed. To assign V/J genes and CDR3, sequences were annotated against IMGT germline references using PyIR, a Python wrapper for IgBLAST v1.9. Reads with weak V/J assignments (E-value above 1e-6), missing CDR3, stop codons, out-of-frame junctions, or ambiguous translated residues were removed. V3J clonotypes were defined as sequences sharing the same inferred V gene, J gene, and CDR3 amino acid sequence. Percentage overlap between repertoires was computed as shared unique clonotypes divided by the size of the smaller repertoire. Richness of each repertoire was evaluated using RTK rarefaction, the Chao1 estimator, and Recon v2.1 estimates of unobserved clonotypes. For all TCRbeta clonotypes obtained by the gDNA method from a few donors, generation probabilities were computed with OLGA. TCRdb limited this immuneACCESS table to in-frame rearrangements with V and J called. A share of clones is missing; checked studies link under half to unresolved V genes, and the rest is unexplained. Clonal size and the V and J genes are those of that table, whereas D and trimming came from the DNA. A total of roughly 1.4 million clones appear in this sample, approximately 98.5% of them only once. The top ten constitute around 0.33% of the sample.

This specimen belongs to a study of shared clonotypes between healthy human individuals (dated by TCRdb to the early 2020s). With respect to the entire study: Three men and a couple of women, aged 18 to 49 years, made up the cohort. For each donor, three plates each were used for CD4 naive and CD4 memory, two plates were used for CD8 naive, and one plate was used for CD8 memory. Blood TCR repertoires of several healthy adults were deeply sequenced to estimate repertoire size and the extent of clonotype sharing between individuals. To increase sequencing depth and limit assay-specific biases, different laboratories used diverse techniques to prepare libraries and sequence TCR repertoires. Leukapheresis yielded between about 0.8 and 8.9 billion PBMCs per donor.

Study-wide conclusions, independent of this receptor: Naive subsets generally had larger estimated clonotype richness than memory subsets did. The small number of donors limited the genetic and exposure-history diversity represented. When several donors were compared, the shared fraction of clonotypes was 5% to 6.5% for naive CD4, about 4% for naive CD8, about 2.5% for memory CD4, and roughly 0.4% for memory CD8. Incomplete sequencing was indicated by rarefaction of sorted-subset datasets, despite the large sequencing depth. Based on pairwise subsampling, the degree of clonotype sharing among donors was expected to be affected by sequencing depth. Compared with non-shared clonotypes, clonotypes shared by all four sorted-subset donors had higher generation probabilities. Sampling was restricted to blood, and TCR repertoires in tissues likely differ from the TCR repertoires found in blood.

This receptor was identified in a man aged 25-45 years in good health. The V gene is TRBV19 and the J gene is TRBJ2-7; 8 nucleotides in the junction match TRBD1. Sample: naive CD4+ T cells sorted from blood. The cell subset or site label for this specimen denotes: CD45RA+ positively selected. The CDR3 region has the sequence CASSIGQGPTYEQYF. The DNA reads TGTGCCAGTAGTATTGGACAGGGACCAACCTACGAGCAGTACTTC.